This T cell receptor beta chain derives from a study of T-cell memory formation after mild COVID-19. Study-wide results and caveats: Second-wave clones peaking on day 37 lacked confirmed SARS-CoV-2 specificity. The CD4+ clones that contracted clustered mainly within CM and EM, and the CD8+ clones concentrated in EMRA. From day 15 to 85, contracting clones were balanced between CD4 and CD8, whereas later expanders leaned toward CD4+.

Using its own MiXCR run on the 5' RACE reads, TCRdb lists one record per CDR3 protein. There are 500,000 to 650,000 distinct CDR3 sequences in the sample; about a fifth occur only once, and around 7.7% lies in the top ten. This clonotype was counted only a few times. Its antigen remains unknown. The V gene's germline CDR1 is SGHRS and CDR2 YFSETQ. CDR3 size: 14 residues. The germline V and J ends were trimmed by 4 bases and 2 bases, with 13 bases remaining between them. The clonotype originates from an adult woman who had mild COVID-19 (a few samples of this study predate the infection). Cell type and time point are not known. Sequenced input: PBMCs or a T cell subset sorted from them (not recorded which). The rearrangement links TRBV5-1 to TRBJ2-7; D is perhaps TRBD2 (6 bases). CDR3 sequence reads: CASSPKAGTYEQYF. The CDR3 DNA follows: TGCGCCAGCAGCCCCAAGGCGGGGACCTACGAGCAGTACTTC.